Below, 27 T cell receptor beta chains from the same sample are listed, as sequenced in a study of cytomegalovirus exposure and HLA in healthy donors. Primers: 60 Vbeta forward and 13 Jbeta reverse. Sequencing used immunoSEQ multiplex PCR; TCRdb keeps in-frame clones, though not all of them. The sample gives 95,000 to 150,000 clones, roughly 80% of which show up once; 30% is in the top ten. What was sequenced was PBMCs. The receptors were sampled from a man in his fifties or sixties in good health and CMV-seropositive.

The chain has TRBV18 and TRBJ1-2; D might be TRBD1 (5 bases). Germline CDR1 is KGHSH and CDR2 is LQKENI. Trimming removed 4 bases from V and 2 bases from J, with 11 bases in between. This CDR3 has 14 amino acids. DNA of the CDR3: TGTGCCAGCTCACAGGCGACAGAGAACTATGGCTACACCTTC. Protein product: CASSQATENYGYTF. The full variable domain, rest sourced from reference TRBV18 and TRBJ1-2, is NAGVMQNPRHLVRRRGQEARLRCSPMKGHSHVYWYRQLPEEGLKFMVYLQKENIIDESGMPKERFSAEFPKEGPSILRIQQVVRGDSAAYFCASSQATENYGYTFGSGTRLTVV.

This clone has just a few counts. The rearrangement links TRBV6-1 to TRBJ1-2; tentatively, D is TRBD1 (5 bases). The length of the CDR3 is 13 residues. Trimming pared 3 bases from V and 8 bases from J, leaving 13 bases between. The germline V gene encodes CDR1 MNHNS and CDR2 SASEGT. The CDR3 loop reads CASSEGGGDGYTF. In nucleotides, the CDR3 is TGTGCCAGCAGTGAGGGCGGGGGGGACGGCTACACCTTC.

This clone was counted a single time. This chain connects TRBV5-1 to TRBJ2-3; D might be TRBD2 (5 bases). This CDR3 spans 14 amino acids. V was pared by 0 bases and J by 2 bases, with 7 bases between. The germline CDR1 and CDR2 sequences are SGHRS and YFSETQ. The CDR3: CASSLAGNTDTQYF. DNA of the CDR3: TGCGCCAGCAGCTTGGCCGGGAACACAGATACGCAGTATTTT. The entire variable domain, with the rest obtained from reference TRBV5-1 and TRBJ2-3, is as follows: KAGVTQTPRYLIKTRGQQVTLSCSPISGHRSVSWYQQTPGQGLQFLFEYFSETQRNKGNFPGRFSGRQFSNSRSEMNVSTLELGDSALYLCASSLAGNTDTQYFGPGTRLTVL.

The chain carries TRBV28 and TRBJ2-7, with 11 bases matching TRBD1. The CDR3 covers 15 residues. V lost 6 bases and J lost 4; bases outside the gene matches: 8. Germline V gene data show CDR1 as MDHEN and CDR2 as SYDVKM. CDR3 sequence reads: CASRNWDRGTYEQYF. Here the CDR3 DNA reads TGTGCCAGCAGGAACTGGGACAGGGGGACGTACGAGCAGTACTTC. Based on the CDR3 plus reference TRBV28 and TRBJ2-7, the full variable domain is DVKVTQSSRYLVKRTGEKVFLECVQDMDHENMFWYRQDPGLGLRLIYFSYDVKMKEKGDIPEGYSVSREKKERFSLILESASTNQTSMYLCASRNWDRGTYEQYFGPGTRLTVT.

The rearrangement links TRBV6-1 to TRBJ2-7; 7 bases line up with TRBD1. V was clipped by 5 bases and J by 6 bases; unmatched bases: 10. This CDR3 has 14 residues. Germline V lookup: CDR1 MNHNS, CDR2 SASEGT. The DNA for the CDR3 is TGTGCCAGCAGTTTCAGGACAGGTTCTAGCGAGCAGTACTTC. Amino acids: CASSFRTGSSEQYF.

The CDR3 coding sequence is TGTGCCAGCAGTTACTCTGGGGCGCCGAATTCACCCCTCCACTTT. As protein: CASSYSGAPNSPLHF. V gene TRBV6-6 combines with J gene TRBJ1-6; weak D call: TRBD1 (5 bases). V lost 0 bases and J lost 7, with 10 bases in between. There are 15 residues in the CDR3. Germline lookup yields CDR1 MNHNY and CDR2 SVGAGI (reference sequence).

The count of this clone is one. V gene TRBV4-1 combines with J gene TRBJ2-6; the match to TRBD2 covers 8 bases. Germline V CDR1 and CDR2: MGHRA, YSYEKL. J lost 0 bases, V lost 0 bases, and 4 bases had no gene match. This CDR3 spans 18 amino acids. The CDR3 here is CASSQDPSGHSGANVLTF. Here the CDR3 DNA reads TGCGCCAGCAGCCAAGATCCTAGCGGGCACTCTGGGGCCAACGTCCTGACTTTC.

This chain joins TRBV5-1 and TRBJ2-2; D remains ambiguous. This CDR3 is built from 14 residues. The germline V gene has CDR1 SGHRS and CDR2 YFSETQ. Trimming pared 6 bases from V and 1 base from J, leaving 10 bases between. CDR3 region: CASKKLQNTGELFF. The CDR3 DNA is TGCGCCAGCAAAAAATTACAGAACACCGGGGAGCTGTTTTTT.

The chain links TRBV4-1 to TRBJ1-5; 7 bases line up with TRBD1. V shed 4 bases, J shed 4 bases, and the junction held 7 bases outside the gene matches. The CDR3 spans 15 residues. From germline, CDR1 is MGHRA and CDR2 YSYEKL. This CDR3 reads CASSLLQGRNQPQHF. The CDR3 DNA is TGCGCCAGCAGCCTACTACAGGGGCGGAATCAGCCCCAGCATTTT.

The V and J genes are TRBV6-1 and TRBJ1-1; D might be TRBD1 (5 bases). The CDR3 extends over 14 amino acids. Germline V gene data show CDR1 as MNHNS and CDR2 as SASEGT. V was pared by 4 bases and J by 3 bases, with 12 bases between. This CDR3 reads CASSVPGGYTEAFF. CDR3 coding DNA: TGTGCCAGCAGTGTCCCGGGGGGGTACACTGAAGCTTTCTTT.

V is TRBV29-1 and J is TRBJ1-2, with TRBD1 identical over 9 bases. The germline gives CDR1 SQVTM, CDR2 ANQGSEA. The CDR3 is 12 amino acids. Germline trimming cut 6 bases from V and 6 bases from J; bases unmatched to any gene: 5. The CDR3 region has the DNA TGCAGCGTGGCGGGACAGGGAAATGGCTACACCTTC. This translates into CSVAGQGNGYTF.

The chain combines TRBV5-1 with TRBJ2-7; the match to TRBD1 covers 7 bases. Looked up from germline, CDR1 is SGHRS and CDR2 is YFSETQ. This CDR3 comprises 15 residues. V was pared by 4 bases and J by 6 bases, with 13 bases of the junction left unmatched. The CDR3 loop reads CASSPRQGPSVEQYF. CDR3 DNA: TGCGCCAGCAGCCCAAGACAGGGACCTTCCGTCGAGCAGTACTTC.

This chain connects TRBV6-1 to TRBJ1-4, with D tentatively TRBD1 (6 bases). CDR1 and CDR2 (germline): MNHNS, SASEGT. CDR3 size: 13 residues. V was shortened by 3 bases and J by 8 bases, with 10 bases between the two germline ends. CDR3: CASSDRGREKLFF. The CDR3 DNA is TGTGCCAGCAGTGACAGGGGAAGGGAAAAACTGTTTTTT.

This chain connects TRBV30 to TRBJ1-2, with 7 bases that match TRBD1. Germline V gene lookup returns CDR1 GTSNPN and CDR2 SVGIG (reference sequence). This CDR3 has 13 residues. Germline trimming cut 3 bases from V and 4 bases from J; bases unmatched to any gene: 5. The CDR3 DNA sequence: TGTGCCTGGAGATCAGGGGGAAGCTATGGCTACACCTTC. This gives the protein CAWRSGGSYGYTF.

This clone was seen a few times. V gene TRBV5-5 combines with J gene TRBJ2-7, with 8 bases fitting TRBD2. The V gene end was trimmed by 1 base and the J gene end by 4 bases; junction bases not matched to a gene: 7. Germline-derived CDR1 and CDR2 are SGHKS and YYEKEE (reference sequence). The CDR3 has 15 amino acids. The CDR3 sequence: CASSLRRGGEYEQYF. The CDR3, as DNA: TGTGCCAGCAGCTTGCGTCGGGGGGGAGAGTACGAGCAGTACTTC.

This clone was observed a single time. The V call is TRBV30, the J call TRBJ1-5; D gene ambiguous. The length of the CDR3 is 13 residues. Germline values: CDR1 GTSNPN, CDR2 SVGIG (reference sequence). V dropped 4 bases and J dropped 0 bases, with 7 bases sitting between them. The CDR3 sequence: CAWTGDSNQPQHF. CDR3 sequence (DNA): TGTGCCTGGACCGGGGATAGCAATCAGCCCCAGCATTTT.

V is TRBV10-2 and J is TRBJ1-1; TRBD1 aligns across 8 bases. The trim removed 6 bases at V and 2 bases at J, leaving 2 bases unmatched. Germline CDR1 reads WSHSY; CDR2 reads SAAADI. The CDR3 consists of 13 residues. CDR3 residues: CASSGQGNTEAFF. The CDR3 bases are TGCGCCAGCAGCGGACAGGGCAACACTGAAGCTTTCTTT.

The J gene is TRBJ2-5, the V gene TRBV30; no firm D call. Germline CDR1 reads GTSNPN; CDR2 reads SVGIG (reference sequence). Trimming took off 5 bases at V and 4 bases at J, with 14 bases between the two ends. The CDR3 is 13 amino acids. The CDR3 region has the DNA TGTGCCTGGGACAAAGGTATGGGAGAGACCCAGTACTTC. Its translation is CAWDKGMGETQYF.

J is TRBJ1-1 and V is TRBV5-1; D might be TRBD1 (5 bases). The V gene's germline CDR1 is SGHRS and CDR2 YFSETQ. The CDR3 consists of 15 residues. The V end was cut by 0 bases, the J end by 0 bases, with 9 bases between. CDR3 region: CASSLAATVNTEAFF. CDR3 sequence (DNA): TGCGCCAGCAGCTTGGCGGCGACAGTGAACACTGAAGCTTTCTTT.

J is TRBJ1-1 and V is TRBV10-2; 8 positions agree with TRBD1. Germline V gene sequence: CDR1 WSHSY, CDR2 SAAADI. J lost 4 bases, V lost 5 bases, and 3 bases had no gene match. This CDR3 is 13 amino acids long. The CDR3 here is CASSRQGSTEAFF. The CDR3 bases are TGCGCCAGCAGTCGACAGGGGAGCACTGAAGCTTTCTTT.

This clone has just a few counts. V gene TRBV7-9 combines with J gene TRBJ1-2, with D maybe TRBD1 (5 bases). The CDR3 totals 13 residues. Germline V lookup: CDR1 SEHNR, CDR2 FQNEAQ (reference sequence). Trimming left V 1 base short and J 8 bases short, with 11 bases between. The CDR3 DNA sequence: TGTGCCAGCAGCTTAGGGGGGGTCTACGGCTACACCTTC. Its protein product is CASSLGGVYGYTF.

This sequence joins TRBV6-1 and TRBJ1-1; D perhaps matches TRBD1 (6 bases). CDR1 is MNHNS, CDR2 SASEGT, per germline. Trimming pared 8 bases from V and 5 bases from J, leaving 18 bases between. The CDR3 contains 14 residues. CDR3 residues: CASGWGRGKTEAFF. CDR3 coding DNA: TGTGCCAGCGGGTGGGGCAGGGGTAAGACTGAAGCTTTCTTT.

The CDR3 here is CASSTGTSGSYEQYF. The CDR3 nucleotides read TGTGCCAGCAGTACCGGGACTAGCGGTTCCTACGAGCAGTACTTC. The chain joins TRBV27 to TRBJ2-7, with 11 bases identical to TRBD2. Germline values: CDR1 MNHEY, CDR2 SMNVEV (reference sequence). This CDR3 is built from 15 residues. The junction had 4 bases not matched to a gene; V was cut back by 5 bases and J by 1 base.

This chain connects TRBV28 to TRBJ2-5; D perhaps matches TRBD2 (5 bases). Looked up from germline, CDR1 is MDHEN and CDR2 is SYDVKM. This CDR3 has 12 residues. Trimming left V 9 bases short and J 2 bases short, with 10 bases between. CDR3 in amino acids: CASGRGQETQYF. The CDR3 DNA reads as TGTGCCAGTGGACGGGGACAAGAGACCCAGTACTTC. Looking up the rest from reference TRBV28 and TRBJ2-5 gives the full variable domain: DVKVTQSSRYLVKRTGEKVFLECVQDMDHENMFWYRQDPGLGLRLIYFSYDVKMKEKGDIPEGYSVSREKKERFSLILESASTNQTSMYLCASGRGQETQYFGPGTRLLVL.

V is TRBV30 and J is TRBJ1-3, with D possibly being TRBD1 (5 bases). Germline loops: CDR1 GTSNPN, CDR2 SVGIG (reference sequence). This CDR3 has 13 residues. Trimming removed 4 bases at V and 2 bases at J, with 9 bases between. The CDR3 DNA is TGTGCCTGGACCAGGGCCCCTGGAAACACCATATATTTT. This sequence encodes CAWTRAPGNTIYF.

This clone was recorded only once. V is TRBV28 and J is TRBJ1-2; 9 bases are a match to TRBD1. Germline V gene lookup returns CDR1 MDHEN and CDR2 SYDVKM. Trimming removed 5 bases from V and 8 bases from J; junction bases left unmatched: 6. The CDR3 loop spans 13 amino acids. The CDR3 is CASSVQGAQGYTF. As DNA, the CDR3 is TGTGCCAGCAGTGTACAGGGGGCGCAAGGCTACACCTTC.

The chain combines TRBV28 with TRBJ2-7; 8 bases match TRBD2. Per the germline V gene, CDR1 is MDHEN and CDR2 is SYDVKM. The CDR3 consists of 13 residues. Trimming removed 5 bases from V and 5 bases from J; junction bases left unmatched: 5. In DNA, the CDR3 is TGTGCCAGCAGTCTTAGCGGGAACAACGAGCAGTACTTC. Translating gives CASSLSGNNEQYF.